This T cell receptor beta chain was captured in a study of T cell responses to AZD1222 COVID-19 vaccine. Details on this clone: Antigen: not known.

Generated by immunoSEQ multiplex PCR, the TCRdb table keeps only in-frame clones and is missing some. The sample contains 150,000 to 200,000 clones, 92% of which appear only once. The CDR3 is 14 amino acids. Trimming took off 4 bases at V and 0 bases at J, with 9 bases between the two ends. Germline V CDR1 and CDR2: SGHTS, YDEGEE. General study points: As reported, nearly half of all spike-specific TCRs target variant regions that are unmutated.

This chain uses TRBV5-8 with TRBJ2-3; D ambiguous. This TCR was recovered from an adult who received the AZD1222 COVID-19 vaccine. Here the sequenced sample was peripheral blood, taken 28 days after the second AZD1222 dose. CDR3 bases: TGTGCCAGCAGCATCGGGCCCAGCACAGATACGCAGTATTTT. Protein: CASSIGPSTDTQYF.